This TCR beta chain comes out of a study of T cell responses to AZD1222 COVID-19 vaccine. Assay used: immunoSEQ multiplex PCR; TCRdb lists only in-frame clones, some missing. Of 110,000 or so clones in the sample, 88% were seen once. Trimming removed 4 bases at V and 2 bases at J, with 9 bases between. Germline V gene sequence: CDR1 LNHDA, CDR2 SQIVND (reference sequence). There are 13 residues in the CDR3. This chain links TRBV19 with TRBJ2-7; D is possibly TRBD1 (6 bases). The sample consisted of peripheral blood, taken 28 days after the second AZD1222 dose. The origin of this receptor is an adult who received the AZD1222 COVID-19 vaccine. In DNA, the CDR3 is TGTGCCAGTAGTAGGGACACCGCCTACGAGCAGTACTTC. It yields the protein CASSRDTAYEQYF.